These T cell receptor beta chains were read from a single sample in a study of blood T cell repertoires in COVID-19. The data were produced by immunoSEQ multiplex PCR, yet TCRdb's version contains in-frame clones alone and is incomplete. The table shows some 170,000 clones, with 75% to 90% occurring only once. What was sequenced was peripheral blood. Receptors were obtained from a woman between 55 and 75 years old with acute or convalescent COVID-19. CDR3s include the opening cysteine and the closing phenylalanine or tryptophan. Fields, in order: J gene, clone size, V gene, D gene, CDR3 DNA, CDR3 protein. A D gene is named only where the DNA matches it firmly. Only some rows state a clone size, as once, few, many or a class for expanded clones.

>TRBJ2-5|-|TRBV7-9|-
TGTGCCAGCAGCTTATGGCGGACTTACGAAGAGACCCAGTACTTC
CASSLWRTYEETQYF
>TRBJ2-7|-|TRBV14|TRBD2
TGTGCCAGCAGCCAAGTGGTCGGACTAGTCGACGAGCAGTACTTC
CASSQVVGLVDEQYF
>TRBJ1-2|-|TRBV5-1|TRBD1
TGCGCCAGCAGCTTCGACAGGGACTATGGCTACACCTTC
CASSFDRDYGYTF
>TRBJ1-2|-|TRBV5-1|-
TGCGCCAGCAGCTTGGAGAGATATGGCTACACCTTC
CASSLERYGYTF
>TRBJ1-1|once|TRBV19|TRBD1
TGTGCCAGTACCGGGGGCAGGGGGGTTTGGAACACTGAAGCTTTCTTT
CASTGGRGVWNTEAFF
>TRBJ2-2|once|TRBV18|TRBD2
TGTGCCAGCTCACCAGAGGCGGGAGTTGCCACCGGGGAGCTGTTTTTT
CASSPEAGVATGELFF
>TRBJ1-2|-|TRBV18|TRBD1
TGTGCCAGCTCACCCCTTGACAGGGTTGGCTACACCTTC
CASSPLDRVGYTF
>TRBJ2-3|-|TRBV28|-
TGTGCCAGCAGTTTTATCCGGGAGCATCAAGATACGCAGTATTTT
CASSFIREHQDTQYF
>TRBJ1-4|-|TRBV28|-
TGTGCCAGCAGTTCCCCGGGACATAGGAATGAAAAACTGTTTTTT
CASSSPGHRNEKLFF
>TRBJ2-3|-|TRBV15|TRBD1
TGTGCCACCAGCGGGACAGGGTACCCAGATACGCAGTATTTT
CATSGTGYPDTQYF
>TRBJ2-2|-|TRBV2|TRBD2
TGTGCCAGCAGAAGGCTAGCGGTGACCGGGGAGCTGTTTTTT
CASRRLAVTGELFF
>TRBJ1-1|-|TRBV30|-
TGTGCCTCAGCGATGGGTACTGAAGCTTTCTTT
CASAMGTEAFF
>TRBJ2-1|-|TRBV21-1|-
TGTGCCAGCAGCAGGACAGAAGACAATGAGCAGTTCTTC
CASSRTEDNEQFF
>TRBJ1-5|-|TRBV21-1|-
TGTGCCAGCAGCACCAGGCCCGGGGGTCCCCTTGTACATCAGCCCCAGCATTTT
CASSTRPGGPLVHQPQHF
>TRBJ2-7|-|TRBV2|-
TGTGCCAGCCCCGGGAGAGAACCCTACGAGCAGTACTTC
CASPGREPYEQYF
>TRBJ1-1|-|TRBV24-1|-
TGTGCCACCAGTAGGGAGCCGAACACTGAAGCTTTCTTT
CATSREPNTEAFF
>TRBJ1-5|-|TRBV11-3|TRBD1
TGTGCCAGCAGCTTACTGGGGACAGATAATCAGCCCCAGCATTTT
CASSLLGTDNQPQHF
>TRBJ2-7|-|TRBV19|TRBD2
TGTGCCAGTAGTAGGGCTAGCGGGAGTCGCTACGAGCAGTACTTC
CASSRASGSRYEQYF
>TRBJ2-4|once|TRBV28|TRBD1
TGTGCCAGCAGTTACCCGGACAGGGGACGGCGGGACATTCAGTACTTC
CASSYPDRGRRDIQYF
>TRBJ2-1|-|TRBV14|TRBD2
TGTGCCAGCAGCCGCCTTGGGACTAGCGGGTACAATGAGCAGTTCTTC
CASSRLGTSGYNEQFF
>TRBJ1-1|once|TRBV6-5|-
TGTGCCAGCAGTCTATCCGCGGGGGCGAGTGAAGCTTTCTTT
CASSLSAGASEAFF
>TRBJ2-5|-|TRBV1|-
TGCACCAGCAGCAAAGAGGACAGGGGGCAAGAGACCCAGTACTTC
CTSSKEDRGQETQYF
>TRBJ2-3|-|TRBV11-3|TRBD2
TGTGCCAGCAGCTTAGGGGGGTTCGCGGGAGTAAAGGATACGCAGTATTTT
CASSLGGFAGVKDTQYF